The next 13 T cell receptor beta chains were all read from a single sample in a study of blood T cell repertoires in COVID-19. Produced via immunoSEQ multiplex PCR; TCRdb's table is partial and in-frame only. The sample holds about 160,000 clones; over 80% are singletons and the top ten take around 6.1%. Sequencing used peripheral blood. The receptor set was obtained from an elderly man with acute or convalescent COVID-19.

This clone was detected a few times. This CDR3 is CASSFVGGTGELFF. The CDR3 DNA is TGTGCCAGCAGCTTCGTGGGGGGCACCGGGGAGCTGTTTTTT. The V gene is TRBV5-6, the J gene TRBJ2-2; possibly TRBD2 for D (6 bases). Germline loops: CDR1 SGHDT, CDR2 YYEEEE. This CDR3 is built from 14 residues. V was clipped by 2 bases and J by 4 bases, with 9 bases between them.

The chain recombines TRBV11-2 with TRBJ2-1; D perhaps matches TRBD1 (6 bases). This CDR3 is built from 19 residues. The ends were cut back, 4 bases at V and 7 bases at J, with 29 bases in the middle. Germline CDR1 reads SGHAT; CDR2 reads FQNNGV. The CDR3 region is CASSSRPSSLASGANEQFF. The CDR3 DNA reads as TGTGCCAGCAGCTCTAGACCCTCTAGTTTGGCTTCAGGGGCGAATGAGCAGTTCTTC.

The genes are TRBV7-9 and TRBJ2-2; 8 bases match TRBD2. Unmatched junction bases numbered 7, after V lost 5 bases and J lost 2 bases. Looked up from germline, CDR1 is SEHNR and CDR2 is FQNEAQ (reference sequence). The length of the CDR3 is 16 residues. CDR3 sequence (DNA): TGTGCCAGCAGCCTTACTAGCGGACTAAACACCGGGGAGCTGTTTTTT. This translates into CASSLTSGLNTGELFF.

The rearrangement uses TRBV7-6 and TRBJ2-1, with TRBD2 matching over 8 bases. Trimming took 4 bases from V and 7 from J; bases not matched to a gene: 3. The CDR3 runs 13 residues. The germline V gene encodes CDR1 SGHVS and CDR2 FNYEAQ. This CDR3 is CASSSPGGNEQFF. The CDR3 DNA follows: TGTGCCAGCAGCTCCCCGGGAGGGAATGAGCAGTTCTTC.

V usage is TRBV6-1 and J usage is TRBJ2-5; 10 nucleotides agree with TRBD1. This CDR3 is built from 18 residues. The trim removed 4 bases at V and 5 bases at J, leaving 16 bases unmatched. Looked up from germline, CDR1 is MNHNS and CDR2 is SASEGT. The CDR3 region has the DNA TGTGCCAGCAGTGGGTCCGGGACAGGGGACGGCGTTAGGGAGACCCAGTACTTC. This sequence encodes CASSGSGTGDGVRETQYF.

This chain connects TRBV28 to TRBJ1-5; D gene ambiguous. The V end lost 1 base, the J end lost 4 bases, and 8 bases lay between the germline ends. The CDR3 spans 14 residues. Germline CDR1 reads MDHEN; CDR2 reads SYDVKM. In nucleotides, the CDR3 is TGTGCCAGCAGTTTATCATCTAGTAATCAGCCCCAGCATTTT. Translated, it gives CASSLSSSNQPQHF.

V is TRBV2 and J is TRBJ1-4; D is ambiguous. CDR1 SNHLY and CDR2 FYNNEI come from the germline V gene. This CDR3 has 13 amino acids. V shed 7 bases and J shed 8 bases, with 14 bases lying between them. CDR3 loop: CASNSGVGEKLFF. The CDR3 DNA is TGTGCCAGCAATTCCGGGGTCGGGGAAAAACTGTTTTTT.

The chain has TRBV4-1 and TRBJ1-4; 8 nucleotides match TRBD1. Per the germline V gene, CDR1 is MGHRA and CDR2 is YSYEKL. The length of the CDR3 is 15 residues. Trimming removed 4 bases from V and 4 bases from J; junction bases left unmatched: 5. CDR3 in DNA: TGCGCCAGCAGCCTTACAGGGGGGAATAATGAAAAACTGTTTTTT. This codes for CASSLTGGNNEKLFF.

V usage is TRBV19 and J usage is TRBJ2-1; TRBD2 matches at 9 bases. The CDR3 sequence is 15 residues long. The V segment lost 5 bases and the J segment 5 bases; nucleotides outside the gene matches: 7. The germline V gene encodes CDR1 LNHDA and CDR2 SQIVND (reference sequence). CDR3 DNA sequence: TGTGCCAGTAGTCCCCGGACTAGCGCCCACAATGAGCAGTTCTTC. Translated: CASSPRTSAHNEQFF.

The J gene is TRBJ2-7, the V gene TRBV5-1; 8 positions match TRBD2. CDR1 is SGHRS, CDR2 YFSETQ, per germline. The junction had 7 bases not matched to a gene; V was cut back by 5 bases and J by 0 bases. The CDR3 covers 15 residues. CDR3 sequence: CASSYGSGVSYEQYF. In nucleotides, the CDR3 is TGCGCCAGCAGTTACGGTAGCGGGGTCTCCTACGAGCAGTACTTC.

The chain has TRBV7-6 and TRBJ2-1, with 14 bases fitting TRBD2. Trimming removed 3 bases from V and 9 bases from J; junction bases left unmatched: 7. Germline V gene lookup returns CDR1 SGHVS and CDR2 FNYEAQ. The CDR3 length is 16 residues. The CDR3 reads CASSFGGLAGVGEQFF. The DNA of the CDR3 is TGTGCCAGCAGCTTTGGGGGACTAGCGGGAGTTGGTGAGCAGTTCTTC.

The CDR3 region is CASSPTYPNEKLFF. For the CDR3, the DNA is TGTGCCAGCAGCCCCACCTATCCTAATGAAAAACTGTTTTTT. This rearrangement joins TRBV6-5 to TRBJ1-4, with D uncertain. V lost 6 bases to trimming and J lost 3 bases, with 11 bases between them. The CDR3 loop spans 14 amino acids. CDR1 is MNHEY, CDR2 SVGAGI, per germline.

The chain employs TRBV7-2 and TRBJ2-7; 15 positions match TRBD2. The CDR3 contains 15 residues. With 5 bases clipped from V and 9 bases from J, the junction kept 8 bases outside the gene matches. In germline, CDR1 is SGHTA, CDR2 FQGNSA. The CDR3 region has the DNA TGTGCCAGCAGCACAGGACTAGCGGGAGGGCTCGGGCAGTACTTC. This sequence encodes CASSTGLAGGLGQYF.